The 31 T cell receptor beta chains below come from one sample, sequenced in a study of blood T cell repertoires in COVID-19. This table comes from immunoSEQ multiplex PCR, and its TCRdb copy is limited to in-frame clones, with some not included. The sample has about 200,000 clones, approximately 88% seen once; the top ten hold around 6.5%. Sequenced input: peripheral blood. These receptors all stem from a man aged 60-69 years who had recovered from COVID-19.

The chain recombines TRBV2 with TRBJ2-2; 10 bases map to TRBD1. CDR1 is SNHLY, CDR2 FYNNEI, per germline. With V trimmed by 6 bases and J by 5 bases, 3 bases remained unmatched. CDR3 size: 14 residues. The CDR3 here is CASRGTGETGELFF. The CDR3 bases are TGTGCCAGCAGGGGGACAGGGGAAACCGGGGAGCTGTTTTTT.

This clone was found many times. The gene calls are TRBV12-3 or TRBV12-4 and TRBJ2-1; 7 nucleotides line up with TRBD1. This CDR3 is 13 amino acids long. The V gene end was trimmed by 6 bases and the J gene end by 4 bases; junction bases not matched to a gene: 3. The CDR3 coding sequence is TGTGCCAGCAGGCCGGGACAGTACAATGAGCAGTTCTTC. It translates to CASRPGQYNEQFF.

This clone was detected ten times or more. The V and J genes are TRBV7-9 and TRBJ1-3; no clear D. V was shortened by 1 base and J by 0 bases, with 10 bases between the two germline ends. Per germline, CDR1 SEHNR and CDR2 FQNEAQ (reference sequence). The CDR3 extends over 16 amino acids. The CDR3 DNA is TGTGCCAGCAGCTTAGATCACACCCTCTCTGGAAACACCATATATTTT. It translates to CASSLDHTLSGNTIYF.

V and J are TRBV7-9 and TRBJ2-1; D gene uncertain. With 5 bases removed from V and 4 bases from J, the gap between germline ends came to 6 bases. The CDR3 is 12 amino acids. CDR1 SEHNR and CDR2 FQNEAQ come from the germline V gene (reference sequence). For the CDR3, the DNA is TGTGCCAGCAGCCCCCGTTACAATGAGCAGTTCTTC. Translated, it gives CASSPRYNEQFF. Supplemented by reference TRBV7-9 and TRBJ2-1, the full variable domain reads DTGVSQNPRHKITKRGQNVTFRCDPISEHNRLYWYRQTLGQGPEFLTYFQNEAQLEKSRLLSDRFSAERPKGSFSTLEIQRTEQGDSAMYLCASSPRYNEQFFGPGTRLTVL.

As concerns this clone: Other DNA variants within this sample encode the same CDR3. The chain combines TRBV9 with TRBJ1-2; D gene unclear. V dropped 0 bases and J dropped 2 bases, with 8 bases sitting between them. CDR3 length: 14 residues. Germline loops: CDR1 SGDLS, CDR2 YYNGEE. The CDR3 DNA reads TGTGCCAGCAGCGTAGATCCGGGAAACTATGGCTACACCTTC. Translated: CASSVDPGNYGYTF.

The chain joins TRBV29-1 to TRBJ2-2, with D perhaps TRBD1 (5 bases). V lost 0 bases and J lost 4, with 15 bases in between. The CDR3 runs 16 residues. Per germline, CDR1 SQVTM and CDR2 ANQGSEA. CDR3 bases: TGCAGCGTTGAAGAGGTGCAGGGTCTGTTCACCGGGGAGCTGTTTTTT. It specifies CSVEEVQGLFTGELFF.

V usage is TRBV7-8 and J usage is TRBJ2-7, with D tentatively TRBD2 (5 bases). The V gene lost 4 bases and the J gene lost 1 base, with 11 bases spanning the gap. Germline V CDR1 and CDR2: SGHVS, FQNEAQ. The CDR3 is 14 residues long. CDR3 nucleotides: TGTGCCAGCAGCTCTCGGACTGGGTCCTACGAGCAGTACTTC. Its translation is CASSSRTGSYEQYF.

This chain uses TRBV6-5 with TRBJ2-7, with 10 nucleotides matching TRBD1. Germline V gene lookup returns CDR1 MNHEY and CDR2 SVGAGI. The CDR3 loop spans 15 amino acids. V lost 2 bases to trimming and J lost 5 bases; unmatched junction nucleotides: 6. The CDR3 sequence: CASSYPGQGQNEQYF. The CDR3 DNA reads TGTGCCAGCAGTTACCCGGGACAGGGGCAGAACGAGCAGTACTTC.

This clone was recorded once. The CDR3 spells CSVEQRGYEQYF. In nucleotides, the CDR3 is TGCAGCGTTGAGCAGCGGGGATACGAGCAGTACTTC. The chain is built from TRBV29-1 and TRBJ2-7; 7 bases are a match to TRBD2. This CDR3 comprises 12 residues. The junction had 3 bases not matched to a gene; V was cut back by 3 bases and J by 4 bases. Germline assignment: CDR1 SQVTM and CDR2 ANQGSEA.

This chain connects TRBV5-5 to TRBJ2-7, with D perhaps TRBD1 (6 bases). The CDR3 length is 13 residues. V was pared by 4 bases and J by 3 bases, with 11 bases between. Per germline, CDR1 SGHKS and CDR2 YYEKEE (reference sequence). CDR3 residues: CASSPDSYYEQYF. The CDR3 nucleotides are TGTGCCAGCAGCCCGGACAGCTACTACGAGCAGTACTTC.

V gene TRBV6-5 combines with J gene TRBJ2-1, with TRBD2 matching 8 bases. Germline CDR1 and CDR2: MNHEY and SVGAGI. The V and J ends lost 6 bases and 5 bases, in that order; junction bases with no gene match: 6. This CDR3 has 14 residues. The CDR3 loop is CASSYSGVDNEQFF. Written as DNA, the CDR3 is TGTGCCAGCAGCTATAGCGGGGTTGACAATGAGCAGTTCTTC.

The chain couples TRBV21-1 to TRBJ2-5; TRBD1 is the table's D call, not checked against the DNA. TRBV21-1 is reported as a pseudogene. There are 15 residues in the CDR3. For the CDR3, the DNA is TGTGCCAGCAGCAAAGGGGCAGGGGTCCAAGAGACCCAGTACTTC. Translated: CASSKGAGVQETQYF.

The V and J genes are TRBV15 and TRBJ2-3; 9 bases are a match to TRBD2. The CDR3 length is 17 residues. Germline values: CDR1 LNHNV, CDR2 YYDKDF (reference sequence). The junction had 13 bases not matched to a gene; V was cut back by 4 bases and J by 5 bases. The CDR3 DNA reads as TGTGCCACCAGCACAGGGCTCAGACTAGCGGCTGGAGATACGCAGTATTTT. Protein sequence: CATSTGLRLAAGDTQYF.

This chain connects TRBV30 to TRBJ2-2, with a tentative D call TRBD1 (5 bases). The germline V gene has CDR1 GTSNPN and CDR2 SVGIG (reference sequence). Trimming took 3 bases from V and 3 from J, leaving 14 bases between them. This CDR3 has 15 residues. The CDR3 loop is CAWRIPDRDTGELFF. The DNA of the CDR3 is TGTGCCTGGAGGATCCCAGACAGAGACACCGGGGAGCTGTTTTTT.

This chain uses TRBV7-9 with TRBJ1-2; D remains unclear. The V gene lost 1 base and the J gene lost 6 bases, with 9 bases spanning the gap. Per the germline V gene, CDR1 is SEHNR and CDR2 is FQNEAQ (reference sequence). This CDR3 comprises 13 residues. The CDR3 protein is CASSLGYSDGYTF. The CDR3 coding sequence is TGTGCCAGCAGCTTAGGATATTCGGATGGCTACACCTTC.

This clone appeared a single time. This sequence joins TRBV27 and TRBJ1-1; a possible D gene is TRBD1 (5 bases). This CDR3 comprises 13 residues. Between the trimmed V and J ends, which lost 7 bases and 0 bases, there was a span of 9 bases. Germline loops: CDR1 MNHEY, CDR2 SMNVEV (reference sequence). The CDR3 loop reads CASKGVLNTEAFF. The CDR3 nucleotides are TGTGCCAGCAAAGGGGTCCTGAACACTGAAGCTTTCTTT.

This clone was detected once. The J gene is TRBJ2-4, the V gene TRBV5-1; no definite D call. There are 16 residues in the CDR3. Germline V gene data show CDR1 as SGHRS and CDR2 as YFSETQ. V lost 0 bases to trimming and J lost 0 bases, with 10 bases between them. The chain's CDR3 is CASSLEYTKAKNIQYF. The DNA of the CDR3 is TGCGCCAGCAGCTTGGAGTACACTAAAGCCAAAAACATTCAGTACTTC.

This sequence joins TRBV6-2 or TRBV6-3 and TRBJ1-4; perhaps TRBD1 as D (5 bases). V lost 5 bases and J lost 8, with 21 bases in between. Germline V gene sequence: CDR1 MNHEY, CDR2 SVGEGT. This CDR3 is 16 amino acids long. CDR3 nucleotides: TGTGCCAGCAGTACCCTGGGGGAGGGCCAAAGGGAAAAACTGTTTTTT. Amino acid sequence: CASSTLGEGQREKLFF.

Notes on this clone: At the DNA level, this CDR3 is encoded by other sequences in the same sample as well. This chain links TRBV18 with TRBJ1-1; D not certain. This CDR3 spans 13 amino acids. CDR1 KGHSH and CDR2 LQKENI come from the germline V gene. V was pared by 2 bases and J by 1 base, with 5 bases between. The CDR3 region is CASSPGGNTEAFF. In nucleotides, the CDR3 is TGTGCCAGCTCACCAGGAGGGAACACTGAAGCTTTCTTT.

The chain carries TRBV24-1 and TRBJ2-3; 10 bases fit TRBD1. The CDR3 totals 17 residues. The V gene's germline CDR1 is KGHDR and CDR2 SFDVKD. V shed 3 bases and J 4 bases; nucleotides not matched to a gene: 9. In nucleotides, the CDR3 is TGTGCCACCAGTGATCCTGGGCGGGACAGGGGATCAGATACGCAGTATTTT. Encoded protein: CATSDPGRDRGSDTQYF.

The CDR3 is CASRGLVNTEAFF. The DNA of the CDR3 is TGTGCCAGCAGAGGACTTGTTAACACTGAAGCTTTCTTT. This chain links TRBV6-5 with TRBJ1-1; no clear D. The CDR3 loop spans 13 amino acids. Germline CDR1 is MNHEY and CDR2 is SVGAGI. Deletions cut 6 bases from V and 2 bases from J, with 10 bases between.

The chain links TRBV15 to TRBJ1-1, with TRBD1 matching 7 bases. Germline lookup yields CDR1 LNHNV and CDR2 YYDKDF (reference sequence). V shed 0 bases, J shed 1 base, and the junction held 2 bases outside the gene matches. There are 15 residues in the CDR3. CDR3 coding DNA: TGTGCCACCAGCAGAGACAACAGGGGGAACACTGAAGCTTTCTTT. Protein product: CATSRDNRGNTEAFF.

The gene calls are TRBV7-2 and TRBJ2-7; 7 bases map to TRBD2. CDR3 length equals 14 residues. The junction had 7 bases not matched to a gene; V was cut back by 4 bases and J by 4 bases. CDR1 is SGHTA, CDR2 FQGNSA, per germline. CDR3 region: CASSSLWGGYEQYF. The CDR3 DNA reads as TGTGCCAGCAGCTCCCTTTGGGGGGGATACGAGCAGTACTTC.

This clone was seen just once. The CDR3 bases are TGTGCCAGCAGCCCGGGGGGAGATAACTATGGCTACACCTTC. Translating it yields CASSPGGDNYGYTF. V is TRBV7-2 and J is TRBJ1-2, with D possibly being TRBD1 (5 bases). This CDR3 spans 14 amino acids. The V and J ends lost 5 bases and 1 base respectively, with 11 bases between them. The germline V gene has CDR1 SGHTA and CDR2 FQGNSA.

This sequence joins TRBV5-1 and TRBJ2-4; 7 bases are shared with TRBD1. This CDR3 is 19 amino acids long. V shed 4 bases, J shed 0 bases, and the junction held 16 bases outside the gene matches. The germline V gene has CDR1 SGHRS and CDR2 YFSETQ. The CDR3 nucleotides read TGCGCCAGCAGCGTGGACAGGTCGGACGGGTCCCTAGCCAAAAACATTCAGTACTTC. The encoded protein is CASSVDRSDGSLAKNIQYF.

This chain connects TRBV28 to TRBJ2-1, with D perhaps TRBD1 (6 bases). V dropped 3 bases and J dropped 5 bases, with 14 bases sitting between them. This CDR3 contains 15 residues. Germline assignment: CDR1 MDHEN and CDR2 SYDVKM. The CDR3 loop is CASSFRGHLNNEQFF. The CDR3, as DNA: TGTGCCAGCAGTTTCCGGGGACACCTGAACAATGAGCAGTTCTTC.

The chain uses TRBV6-5 and TRBJ2-3, with 9 bases fitting TRBD1. Trimming at V came to 2 bases and at J to 4 bases, leaving 7 bases not matched to a gene. Germline V gives CDR1 MNHEY, CDR2 SVGAGI. The CDR3 contains 16 residues. The CDR3 DNA follows: TGTGCCAGCAGTTACGCCGGGACAGGGACCCCAGATACGCAGTATTTT. It is translated as CASSYAGTGTPDTQYF.

This chain links TRBV7-2 with TRBJ2-3; D is possibly TRBD2 (6 bases). CDR3 size: 14 residues. V was shortened by 3 bases and J by 3 bases, with 10 bases between the two germline ends. CDR1 and CDR2 (germline): SGHTA, FQGNSA. The CDR3 nucleotides are TGTGCCAGCAGCTTTGGGGGGTTGACAGATACGCAGTATTTT. This codes for CASSFGGLTDTQYF.

The rearrangement uses TRBV6-5 and TRBJ1-2, with 8 bases identical to TRBD1. J gave up 7 bases and V 2 bases, and 12 bases lay outside the gene matches. CDR3 size: 16 residues. Germline V CDR1 and CDR2: MNHEY, SVGAGI. The CDR3: CASSYTSGQGAFGYTF. The CDR3 nucleotides are TGTGCCAGCAGTTACACCTCGGGGCAGGGGGCGTTTGGCTACACCTTC.

This clone has only one observation. The V gene is TRBV5-1, the J gene TRBJ2-3; 12 positions agree with TRBD2. The length of the CDR3 is 17 residues. CDR1 SGHRS and CDR2 YFSETQ come from the germline V gene. J was trimmed by 3 bases and V by 5 bases; bases with no gene match: 10. The CDR3 nucleotides are TGCGCCAGCAGTACCCAAACCACTAGCGGGGGGACAGATACGCAGTATTTT. Its translation is CASSTQTTSGGTDTQYF.

The chain is built from TRBV29-1 and TRBJ1-1; 7 positions match TRBD1. Germline CDR1 and CDR2: SQVTM and ANQGSEA. V was clipped by 6 bases and J by 2 bases; unmatched bases: 9. This CDR3 region has 14 residues. CDR3 DNA: TGCAGCGTGGGACCTGGACAGGCCAACACTGAAGCTTTCTTT. Protein: CSVGPGQANTEAFF.